One and the same sample provided the 5 T cell receptor beta chains below, sequenced in a study of cytomegalovirus exposure and HLA in healthy donors. PCR employed 60 Vbeta and 13 Jbeta primers. Only in-frame clones appear in the TCRdb table, and some are missing; sequencing was by immunoSEQ multiplex PCR. The sample includes some 120,000 clones, about 80% of them seen just once. The specimen sequenced was PBMCs. The receptors derive from a man aged 30-40 years in good health and CMV-seronegative.

This rearrangement joins TRBV4-3 to TRBJ2-5; 8 bases agree with TRBD2. After removal of 3 bases from V and 5 bases from J, the junction contained 14 bases not matched to a gene. The CDR3 is 17 amino acids. In germline, CDR1 is LGHNA, CDR2 YSLEER. The CDR3 nucleotides are TGCGCCAGCAGCCAGGGATTTGACGGGAGGGTGAGGGAGACCCAGTACTTC. Its translation is CASSQGFDGRVRETQYF.

This rearrangement joins TRBV9 to TRBJ1-2, with TRBD1 matching 8 bases. CDR3 size: 14 residues. Unmatched junction bases numbered 6, after V lost 7 bases and J lost 1 base. Germline CDR1 reads SGDLS; CDR2 reads YYNGEE. DNA for the CDR3: TGTGCCAGCTTTGGACAGGGCGTTAACTATGGCTACACCTTC. Protein: CASFGQGVNYGYTF. Using reference TRBV9 and TRBJ1-2 for the parts outside the CDR3, the full variable domain is DSGVTQTPKHLITATGQRVTLRCSPRSGDLSVYWYQQSLDQGLQFLIQYYNGEERAKGNILERFSAQQFPDLHSELNLSSLELGDSALYFCASFGQGVNYGYTFGSGTRLTVV.

The V call is TRBV28, the J call TRBJ2-3; a possible D gene is TRBD1 (6 bases). The germline V gene encodes CDR1 MDHEN and CDR2 SYDVKM. The CDR3 is 12 amino acids. V was clipped by 5 bases and J by 6 bases, with 9 bases between them. As DNA, the CDR3 is TGTGCCAGCAGTCTCAGGGGCGATACGCAGTATTTT. Protein: CASSLRGDTQYF.

This clone was counted a few times. The chain uses TRBV29-1 and TRBJ2-3, with 7 nucleotides matching TRBD1. J was trimmed by 1 base and V by 5 bases; bases with no gene match: 6. The CDR3 is 14 amino acids. Germline CDR1 reads SQVTM; CDR2 reads ANQGSEA. As DNA, the CDR3 is TGCAGCGTTCAAAACGACAGGGGCACAGATACGCAGTATTTT. Its protein is CSVQNDRGTDTQYF.

The chain employs TRBV2 and TRBJ1-2, with 7 bases matching TRBD1. The V segment lost 4 bases and the J segment 1 base; nucleotides outside the gene matches: 6. CDR3 length: 15 residues. Germline V gene lookup returns CDR1 SNHLY and CDR2 FYNNEI. Here the CDR3 DNA reads TGTGCCAGCAGTGGGTGGGACAGATTTAACTATGGCTACACCTTC. This translates into CASSGWDRFNYGYTF. Filled out from reference TRBV2 and TRBJ1-2, the complete variable domain reads EPEVTQTPSHQVTQMGQEVILRCVPISNHLYFYWYRQILGQKVEFLVSFYNNEISEKSEIFDDQFSVERPDGSNFTLKIRSTKLEDSAMYFCASSGWDRFNYGYTFGSGTRLTVV.